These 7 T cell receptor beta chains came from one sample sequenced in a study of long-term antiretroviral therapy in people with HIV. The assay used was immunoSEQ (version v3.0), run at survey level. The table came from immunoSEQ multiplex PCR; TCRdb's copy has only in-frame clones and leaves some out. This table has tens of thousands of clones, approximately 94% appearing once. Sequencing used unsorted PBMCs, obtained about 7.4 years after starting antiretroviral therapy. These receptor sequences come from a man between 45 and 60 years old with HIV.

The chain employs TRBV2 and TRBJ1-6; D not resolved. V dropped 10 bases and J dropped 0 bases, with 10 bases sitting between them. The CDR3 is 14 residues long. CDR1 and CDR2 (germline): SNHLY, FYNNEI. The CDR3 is CATAGSSYNSPLHF. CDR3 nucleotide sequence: TGTGCCACCGCAGGAAGCTCCTATAATTCACCCCTCCACTTT.

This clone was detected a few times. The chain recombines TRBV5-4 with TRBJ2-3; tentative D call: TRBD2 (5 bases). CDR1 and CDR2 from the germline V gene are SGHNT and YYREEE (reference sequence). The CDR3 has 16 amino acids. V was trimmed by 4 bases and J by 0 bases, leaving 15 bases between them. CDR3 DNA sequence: TGTGCCAGCAGCCCCGGAGGAAGAAAAAGCACAGATACGCAGTATTTT. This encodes CASSPGGRKSTDTQYF.

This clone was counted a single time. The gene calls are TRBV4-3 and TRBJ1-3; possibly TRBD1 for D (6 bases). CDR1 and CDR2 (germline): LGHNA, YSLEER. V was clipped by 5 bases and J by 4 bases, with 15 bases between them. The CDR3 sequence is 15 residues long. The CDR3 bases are TGCGCCAGCAGCGCCCGGGGGGGCGCGGGAAACACCATATATTTT. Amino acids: CASSARGGAGNTIYF.

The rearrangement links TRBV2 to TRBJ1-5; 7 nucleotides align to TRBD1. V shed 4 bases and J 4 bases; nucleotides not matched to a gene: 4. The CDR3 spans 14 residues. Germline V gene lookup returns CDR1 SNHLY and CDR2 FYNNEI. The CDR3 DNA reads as TGTGCCAGCAGTGGACAGGGACGGAATCAGCCCCAGCATTTT. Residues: CASSGQGRNQPQHF.

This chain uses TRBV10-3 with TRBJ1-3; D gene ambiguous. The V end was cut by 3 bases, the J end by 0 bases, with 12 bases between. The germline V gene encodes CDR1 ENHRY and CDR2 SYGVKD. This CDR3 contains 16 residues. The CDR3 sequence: CAISDIRGISGNTIYF. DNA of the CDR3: TGTGCCATCAGTGATATTCGCGGAATCTCTGGAAACACCATATATTTT.

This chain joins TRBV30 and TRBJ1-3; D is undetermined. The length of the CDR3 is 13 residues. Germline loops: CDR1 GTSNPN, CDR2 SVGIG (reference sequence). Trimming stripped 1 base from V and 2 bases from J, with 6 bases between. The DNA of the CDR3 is TGTGCCTGGAGTGAGCAGGCTGGAAACACCATATATTTT. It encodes CAWSEQAGNTIYF. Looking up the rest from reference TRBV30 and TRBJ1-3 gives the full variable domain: SQTIHQWPATLVQPVGSPLSLECTVEGTSNPNLYWYRQAAGRGLQLLFYSVGIGQISSEVPQNLSASRPQDRQFILSSKKLLLSDSGFYLCAWSEQAGNTIYFGEGSWLTVV.

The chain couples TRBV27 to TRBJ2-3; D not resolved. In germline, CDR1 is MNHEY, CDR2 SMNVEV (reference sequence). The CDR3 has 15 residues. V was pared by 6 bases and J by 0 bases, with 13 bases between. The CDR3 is CASRTLQSSTDTQYF. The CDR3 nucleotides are TGTGCCAGCAGGACACTTCAATCTAGCACAGATACGCAGTATTTT.